Listed below are T cell receptor beta chains from one sample, sequenced in a study of cytomegalovirus exposure and HLA in healthy donors. This table comes from immunoSEQ multiplex PCR, and its TCRdb copy is limited to in-frame clones, with some not included. The repertoire holds about 190,000 clones, roughly four fifths seen once, with less than 4% in the top ten. Material: PBMCs. The receptors shown here come from a woman under 40 in good health and CMV-seropositive. Each CDR3 is given with its conserved first and last residue. A D gene is named only where the DNA matches it firmly. Clone size is stated in some rows and not others, as once, few, many or a class when expanded.

>.|TRBV15|.|TRBJ2-1
TGTGCCACCAGCAGGGACAGCTACAATGAGCAGTTCTTC
CATSRDSYNEQFF
>TRBD1|TRBV28|.|TRBJ2-7
TGTGCCAGCAGCCCGGGACAGGGGCCATTCTACGAGCAGTACTTC
CASSPGQGPFYEQYF
>.|TRBV6-1|.|TRBJ1-1
TGTGCCAGCAGTGGGACAGCGTTGAACACTGAAGCTTTCTTT
CASSGTALNTEAFF
>TRBD2|TRBV19|.|TRBJ2-3
TGTGCCAGTAGTTCAGCGGGAGGCGGTGATACGCAGTATTTT
CASSSAGGGDTQYF
>.|TRBV6-5|.|TRBJ2-7
TGTGCCAGCAGAGCCCCACGGGTAGGGGCCTACGAGCAGTACTTC
CASRAPRVGAYEQYF
>.|TRBV7-8|.|TRBJ2-7
TGTGCCAGTAGCCGGGGGACAGCGGCCGGGGGCGAGCAGTACTTC
CASSRGTAAGGEQYF
>.|TRBV11-2|once|TRBJ2-1
TGTGCCAGCAGCAAGCTGGGACGGGACTTCAATGAGCAGTTCTTC
CASSKLGRDFNEQFF
>TRBD1|TRBV6-1|.|TRBJ1-4
TGTGCCAGCAGTGAAGCGCCGGACAGGGTTGAAAAACTGTTTTTT
CASSEAPDRVEKLFF
>.|TRBV19|.|TRBJ1-4
TGTGCCAGTACAGGCAGCTCTGCAACTAATGAAAAACTGTTTTTT
CASTGSSATNEKLFF
>.|TRBV27|.|TRBJ2-3
TGTGCCAGCAGTCTTCTCGGGGTGGGCCCTAGCACAGATACGCAGTATTTT
CASSLLGVGPSTDTQYF
>TRBD2|TRBV6-6|.|TRBJ2-7
TGTGCCAGCAGTTACACGGCGGGAGAACCCTACGAGCAGTGCTTC
CASSYTAGEPYEQCF
>TRBD1|TRBV5-6|.|TRBJ1-5
TGTGCCAGCAGCAGGGGGCTCTCTGGAAGCAATCAGCCCCAGCATTTT
CASSRGLSGSNQPQHF
>TRBD1|TRBV2|.|TRBJ2-7
TGTGCCAGCGGACAGGAGACCTACGAGCAGTACTTC
CASGQETYEQYF
>TRBD2|TRBV5-6|.|TRBJ2-3
TGTGCCAGCACTGTTCGGGGGGTCACAGATACGCAGTATTTT
CASTVRGVTDTQYF
>.|TRBV5-1|.|TRBJ2-7
TGCGCCAGCAGCTTGGTTAGCGGTCCTACCTACGAGCAGTACTTC
CASSLVSGPTYEQYF
>.|TRBV2|.|TRBJ2-7
TGTGCCAGCAGTGTTTCGGGCTACGAGCAGTACTTC
CASSVSGYEQYF
>TRBD1|TRBV6-1|.|TRBJ1-5
TGTGCCAGCAGTGGCCAGACCGGGACAGGGCTAGTAAGCAATCAGCCCCAGCATTTT
CASSGQTGTGLVSNQPQHF
>.|TRBV10-1|.|TRBJ2-7
TGCGCCAGCAGTGAGGCGTACTCCTACGAGCAGTACTTC
CASSEAYSYEQYF
>TRBD1|TRBV2|.|TRBJ1-2
TGTGCCAGCAGTTCCGGGACAGTAAGCTATGGCTACACCTTC
CASSSGTVSYGYTF
>TRBD1|TRBV2|few|TRBJ1-1
TGTGCCAGCAGTCAGACCGGGACAGGACCGGTGGCTGAAGCTTTCTTT
CASSQTGTGPVAEAFF
>TRBD1|TRBV5-4|.|TRBJ2-7
TGTGCCAGCAGCTTGTATGGCCGGGACAGGGCATATGAGCAGTACTTC
CASSLYGRDRAYEQYF
>TRBD2|TRBV11-1|once|TRBJ2-2
TGTGCCCCCGGGGGGGGCTCTTCGCGGGAAGACACCGGGGAGCTGTTTTTT
CAPGGGSSREDTGELFF
>.|TRBV28|.|TRBJ1-1
TGTGCCAGCAGTTTGGACAGCCCTTCAAACACTGAAGCTTTCTTT
CASSLDSPSNTEAFF
>TRBD2|TRBV15|.|TRBJ2-7
TGTGCCACCAGCAGAGAGTTAGCGGGATCCTACGAGCAGTACTTC
CATSRELAGSYEQYF
>.|TRBV6-4|few|TRBJ1-1
TGTGCCAGCAGCGCAGGGGCAAGGACTGAAGCTTTCTTT
CASSAGARTEAFF
>.|TRBV11-2|.|TRBJ2-2
TGTGCCAGCAGCTTAGGGCGGGCCACCGGGGAGCTGTTTTTT
CASSLGRATGELFF
>.|TRBV7-9|once|TRBJ2-1
TGTGCCAGCAGCCCGCAGTCTTTAAGCTCCTACAATGAGCAGTTCTTC
CASSPQSLSSYNEQFF
>TRBD1|TRBV7-2|few|TRBJ2-7
TGTGCCAGCAGCTTATCGGGACAGGGGGCTGGAGAGCAGTACTTC
CASSLSGQGAGEQYF
>TRBD1|TRBV28|.|TRBJ1-3
TGTGCCAGCAGTTCGCCGGGACAGGCCATCTCTGGAAACACCATATATTTT
CASSSPGQAISGNTIYF
>TRBD2|TRBV11-2|.|TRBJ2-5
TGTGCCAGCGGGAAGGTAGCGGGAGGCCCCGCAGAGACCCAGTACTTC
CASGKVAGGPAETQYF
>TRBD1|TRBV28|few|TRBJ2-7
TGTGCCAGCGGTTCGGACAGGGTGAATATCTACGAGCAGTACTTC
CASGSDRVNIYEQYF
>TRBD1|TRBV5-1|.|TRBJ2-3
TGCGCCAGCAGCCCGTCTACCGGGACAGGCCGTAGCACAGATACGCAGTATTTT
CASSPSTGTGRSTDTQYF
>TRBD2|TRBV5-4|.|TRBJ2-7
TGTGCCAGCAGCTTGGGGGCCGGGGGAGGGTTGAACGAGCAGTACTTC
CASSLGAGGGLNEQYF
>.|TRBV11-1|.|TRBJ1-1
TGTGCCAGCAGCCATCAGGCCATGAACACTGAAGCTTTCTTT
CASSHQAMNTEAFF
>.|TRBV27|.|TRBJ2-1
TGTGCCAGCAGTTCCTTCGGGATCTCCTACAATGAGCAGTTCTTC
CASSSFGISYNEQFF
>.|TRBV6-5|.|TRBJ2-7
TGTGCCACGATGCAGGGTCCCCCCTACGAGCAGTACTTC
CATMQGPPYEQYF
>TRBD1|TRBV28|.|TRBJ2-7
TGTGCCAGCAGACCGACCCGGGACAGGGGTTACGAGCAGTACTTC
CASRPTRDRGYEQYF
>TRBD2|TRBV7-9|.|TRBJ2-1
TGTGCCAGCAGCGGACTAGCGCCCTCCAATGAGCAGTTCTTC
CASSGLAPSNEQFF
>.|TRBV28|.|TRBJ1-2
TGTGCCAGCAGTTTATACCAGGCGACTAACTATGGCTACACCTTC
CASSLYQATNYGYTF
>.|TRBV28|.|TRBJ2-7
TGTGCCAGCACCTCCGTCGGGGAATGGAGCGAGCAGTACTTC
CASTSVGEWSEQYF
>.|TRBV7-7|.|TRBJ2-5
TGTGCTAGCAGCTTAGTCGGAGGAGAGACCCAGTACTTC
CASSLVGGETQYF
>.|TRBV10-1|.|TRBJ2-3
TGCGCCAGCAGTGAGTCGAATTTCGGTTTGAGCACAGATACGCAGTATTTT
CASSESNFGLSTDTQYF
>.|TRBV27|.|TRBJ2-7
TGTGCCAGCAGTTTGACTACGGACTACGAGCAGTACTTC
CASSLTTDYEQYF
>TRBD1|TRBV6-1|.|TRBJ2-7
TGTGCCAGCAGTGACCGACAGGGGACAAAGCAGTACTTC
CASSDRQGTKQYF